These 27 T cell receptor beta chains share one sample of origin, sequenced in a study of T cell changes during pregnancy in multiple sclerosis. TCRdb's copy holds only in-frame clones and misses some; the assay was immunoSEQ multiplex PCR. This table holds about 50,000 clones, approximately 90% found once. Sequenced material: CD4+ T cells from peripheral blood mononuclear cells, taken after pregnancy. These TCRs come from a female donor with multiple sclerosis, enrolled in a pregnancy study.

The V call is TRBV7-9, the J call TRBJ2-1; D call uncertain. Trimming stripped 1 base from V and 7 bases from J, with 2 bases between. Looked up from germline, CDR1 is SEHNR and CDR2 is FQNEAQ (reference sequence). The CDR3 is made up of 11 amino acids. In nucleotides, the CDR3 is TGTGCCAGCAGCTTAGTAAATGAGCAGTTCTTC. It specifies CASSLVNEQFF.

This clone has only one observation. CDR3 coding DNA: TGTGCCAGCACCCCCTTGGGACTAGCGGGAGTATCAGATACGCAGTATTTT. This gives the protein CASTPLGLAGVSDTQYF. V and J are TRBV27 and TRBJ2-3; 14 positions match TRBD2. The CDR3 has 17 residues. Trimming took 7 bases from V and 4 from J; bases not matched to a gene: 10. Germline V gives CDR1 MNHEY, CDR2 SMNVEV (reference sequence).

The rearrangement links TRBV30 to TRBJ2-6; D gene uncertain. The CDR3 has 13 amino acids. From germline, CDR1 is GTSNPN and CDR2 SVGIG (reference sequence). Trimming cost V 3 bases and J 1 base, with 4 bases left between them. The CDR3 DNA is TGTGCCTGGAGCAAATCTGGGGCCAACGTCCTGACTTTC. It codes for CAWSKSGANVLTF.

The rearrangement links TRBV4-3 to TRBJ1-4; 10 bases fit TRBD1. Germline CDR1 LGHNA, CDR2 YSLEER. Trimming at V came to 0 bases and at J to 4 bases, leaving 5 bases not matched to a gene. The CDR3 loop spans 17 amino acids. The CDR3 spells CASSQEGRTGGNEKLFF. CDR3 DNA sequence: TGCGCCAGCAGCCAAGAGGGGCGGACAGGGGGTAATGAAAAACTGTTTTTT.

The rearrangement links TRBV30 to TRBJ1-3; no clear D gene. V lost 5 bases and J lost 4, with 15 bases in between. The CDR3 is made up of 14 amino acids. Germline V gene lookup returns CDR1 GTSNPN and CDR2 SVGIG (reference sequence). This CDR3 reads CAWAFAGSGNTIYF. CDR3 nucleotides: TGTGCCTGGGCGTTCGCAGGCTCGGGAAACACCATATATTTT.

This clone was seen once. The chain is built from TRBV6-6 and TRBJ2-1, with 11 positions matching TRBD2. Trimming removed 5 bases from V and 7 bases from J; junction bases left unmatched: 10. CDR3 size: 16 residues. Germline V lookup: CDR1 MNHNY, CDR2 SVGAGI (reference sequence). The CDR3 bases are TGTGCCAGCAGTACCGGGACTAGCGGTTTCTATAATGAGCAGTTCTTC. Translating gives CASSTGTSGFYNEQFF.

The V and J genes are TRBV11-2 and TRBJ2-3; perhaps TRBD2 as D (6 bases). The germline V and J ends were trimmed by 1 base and 6 bases, with 14 bases remaining between them. Looked up from germline, CDR1 is SGHAT and CDR2 is FQNNGV. The CDR3 has 15 residues. The CDR3 loop reads CASSLGGTPSDTQYF. Written as DNA, the CDR3 is TGTGCCAGCAGCTTAGGTGGGACTCCCTCCGATACGCAGTATTTT.

The chain employs TRBV28 and TRBJ2-7; 8 bases are a match to TRBD2. The V gene end was trimmed by 6 bases and the J gene end by 1 base; junction bases not matched to a gene: 8. Germline V gene sequence: CDR1 MDHEN, CDR2 SYDVKM. The CDR3 has 15 amino acids. The CDR3 is CASRAGTSVSYEQYF. The CDR3 DNA reads TGTGCCAGCAGGGCTGGGACTAGTGTATCCTACGAGCAGTACTTC.

The V and J genes are TRBV4-3 and TRBJ1-5, with TRBD1 matching 7 bases. Germline CDR1 LGHNA, CDR2 YSLEER. The CDR3 spans 16 residues. The junction had 9 bases not matched to a gene; V was cut back by 3 bases and J by 4 bases. CDR3: CASSQDSDRANQPQHF. The DNA for the CDR3 is TGCGCCAGCAGCCAGGATTCCGACAGGGCGAATCAGCCCCAGCATTTT.

The rearrangement links TRBV19 to TRBJ2-1; D perhaps matches TRBD1 (5 bases). Germline CDR1 and CDR2: LNHDA and SQIVND (reference sequence). This CDR3 has 13 amino acids. V gave up 5 bases and J gave up 2 bases, with 7 bases separating them. The CDR3: CASSDRAYNEQFF. In DNA form, the CDR3 reads TGTGCCAGTAGTGACAGAGCCTACAATGAGCAGTTCTTC.

V and J are TRBV5-1 and TRBJ2-2, with 10 bases fitting TRBD2. Germline-derived CDR1 and CDR2 are SGHRS and YFSETQ. V was clipped by 4 bases and J by 3 bases; unmatched bases: 9. CDR3 size: 17 residues. In DNA, the CDR3 is TGCGCCAGCAGCCGGTCTCGGAGCGGGAGGGACACCGGGGAGCTGTTTTTT. This translates into CASSRSRSGRDTGELFF. Full variable domain (outside the CDR3, taken from reference TRBV5-1 and TRBJ2-2): KAGVTQTPRYLIKTRGQQVTLSCSPISGHRSVSWYQQTPGQGLQFLFEYFSETQRNKGNFPGRFSGRQFSNSRSEMNVSTLELGDSALYLCASSRSRSGRDTGELFFGEGSRLTVL.

The chain has TRBV6-1 and TRBJ1-2; 10 bases align to TRBD1. Germline CDR1 and CDR2: MNHNS and SASEGT. The J segment lost 2 bases and the V segment lost 4 bases, leaving 10 bases of the junction unmatched. The CDR3 is made up of 17 amino acids. CDR3 sequence: CASSGYSPGQGNYGYTF. The CDR3 nucleotides are TGTGCCAGCAGTGGCTACTCCCCGGGACAGGGGAACTATGGCTACACCTTC.

This clone appeared once. This chain links TRBV28 with TRBJ1-4; no firm D call. From germline, CDR1 is MDHEN and CDR2 SYDVKM. The V end was cut by 6 bases, the J end by 6 bases, with 5 bases between. The CDR3 contains 11 residues. The CDR3 here is CASSSYEKLFF. Here the CDR3 DNA reads TGTGCCAGCAGCTCGTATGAAAAACTGTTTTTT.

The V gene is TRBV6-6, the J gene TRBJ1-3; D gene uncertain. V dropped 4 bases and J dropped 4 bases, with 17 bases sitting between them. The germline V gene has CDR1 MNHNY and CDR2 SVGAGI (reference sequence). The CDR3 consists of 16 residues. In DNA form, the CDR3 reads TGTGCCAGCAGTTCCCCGACGGGAAGGACGGGAAACACCATATATTTT. Its protein product is CASSSPTGRTGNTIYF.

This chain links TRBV30 with TRBJ2-2; no definite D call. The CDR3 runs 10 residues. Trimming left V 5 bases short and J 8 bases short, with 6 bases between. The germline V gene has CDR1 GTSNPN and CDR2 SVGIG (reference sequence). CDR3: CAWGWGELFF. The CDR3 DNA follows: TGTGCCTGGGGCTGGGGGGAGCTGTTTTTT.

This clone was seen just once. This rearrangement joins TRBV10-3 to TRBJ1-2; 8 bases map to TRBD1. Germline-derived CDR1 and CDR2 are ENHRY and SYGVKD. The V and J ends lost 11 bases and 0 bases, in that order; junction bases with no gene match: 8. The CDR3 sequence is 14 residues long. The CDR3 is CASGQGGPNYGYTF. DNA for the CDR3: TGTGCCTCAGGACAGGGAGGGCCTAACTATGGCTACACCTTC.

The chain employs TRBV7-2 and TRBJ1-2; no firm D call. The V gene lost 1 base and the J gene lost 2 bases, with 8 bases spanning the gap. The germline V gene encodes CDR1 SGHTA and CDR2 FQGNSA. The CDR3 length is 14 residues. CDR3 DNA: TGTGCCAGCAGCTTAGGAGGCAGAAACTATGGCTACACCTTC. Its protein product is CASSLGGRNYGYTF.

The rearrangement uses TRBV5-1 and TRBJ1-1, with D maybe TRBD1 (5 bases). The V end was cut by 0 bases, the J end by 9 bases, with 15 bases between. Germline V gene sequence: CDR1 SGHRS, CDR2 YFSETQ. This CDR3 region has 14 residues. The CDR3 protein is CASSLGTAGGKAFF. The CDR3 DNA follows: TGCGCCAGCAGCTTGGGGACCGCGGGGGGGAAAGCTTTCTTT.

This clone was counted only a few times. The chain employs TRBV11-2 and TRBJ2-6, with D unclear. Germline-derived CDR1 and CDR2 are SGHAT and FQNNGV. Deletions cut 1 base from V and 1 base from J, with 8 bases between. The CDR3 length is 16 residues. DNA of the CDR3: TGTGCCAGCAGCTTAGGAGTAGTTTCTGGGGCCAACGTCCTGACTTTC. Encoded protein: CASSLGVVSGANVLTF. The whole variable domain, remainder taken from reference TRBV11-2 and TRBJ2-6, is EAGVAQSPRYKIIEKRQSVAFWCNPISGHATLYWYQQILGQGPKLLIQFQNNGVVDDSQLPKDRFSAERLKGVDSTLKIQPAKLEDSAVYLCASSLGVVSGANVLTFGAGSRLTVL.

The V gene is TRBV6-5, the J gene TRBJ2-1, with TRBD2 matching 7 bases. This CDR3 has 15 residues. The V gene's germline CDR1 is MNHEY and CDR2 SVGAGI. Trimming removed 4 bases from V and 10 bases from J; junction bases left unmatched: 13. Here the CDR3 reads CASSSTSRAGGEQFF. CDR3 DNA sequence: TGTGCCAGCAGTTCCACTAGTAGGGCCGGGGGGGAGCAGTTCTTC.

V usage is TRBV2 and J usage is TRBJ2-3, with a weak D call TRBD1 (5 bases). Germline CDR1 is SNHLY and CDR2 is FYNNEI. V was cut by 10 bases and J by 4 bases, with 21 bases left in between. The CDR3 contains 15 residues. CDR3 DNA: TGTGCCAACCGAAAGGGGTATGCGAACGCAGATACGCAGTATTTT. Translated: CANRKGYANADTQYF. The variable domain in full, with the rest retrieved from reference TRBV2 and TRBJ2-3, is EPEVTQTPSHQVTQMGQEVILRCVPISNHLYFYWYRQILGQKVEFLVSFYNNEISEKSEIFDDQFSVERPDGSNFTLKIRSTKLEDSAMYFCANRKGYANADTQYFGPGTRLTVL.

There are a few counts of this clone. The CDR3, as DNA: TGTGCCAGCAGGGGACAGAACACTGAAGCTTTCTTT. Translation gives CASRGQNTEAFF. The chain carries TRBV2 and TRBJ1-1; possibly TRBD1 for D (6 bases). Trimming pared 6 bases from V and 1 base from J, leaving 6 bases between. CDR1 is SNHLY, CDR2 FYNNEI, per germline. This CDR3 is built from 12 residues.

The J gene is TRBJ2-1, the V gene TRBV7-6; 9 bases fit TRBD1. CDR1 and CDR2 from the germline V gene are SGHVS and FNYEAQ. This CDR3 comprises 16 residues. After removal of 5 bases from V and 10 bases from J, the junction contained 15 bases not matched to a gene. This CDR3 reads CASSNHFRDRVSEQFF. CDR3 sequence (DNA): TGTGCCAGCAGCAATCACTTCCGGGACAGGGTATCAGAGCAGTTCTTC.

The chain has TRBV29-1 and TRBJ2-2; 7 positions agree with TRBD1. Looked up from germline, CDR1 is SQVTM and CDR2 is ANQGSEA. The ends lost 7 bases at V and 3 bases at J; junction bases unmatched: 8. The CDR3 sequence is 14 residues long. The CDR3 reads CSGGQAEDTGELFF. The CDR3 region has the DNA TGCAGCGGCGGACAGGCTGAGGACACCGGGGAGCTGTTTTTT.

V and J are TRBV5-5 and TRBJ2-5; 7 bases are shared with TRBD2. The germline V gene has CDR1 SGHKS and CDR2 YYEKEE (reference sequence). CDR3 length equals 15 residues. V shed 0 bases, J shed 3 bases, and the junction held 5 bases outside the gene matches. The CDR3 here is CASSLGGAGKETQYF. DNA of the CDR3: TGTGCCAGCAGCTTGGGCGGAGCGGGAAAAGAGACCCAGTACTTC.

The chain uses TRBV5-5 and TRBJ1-1, with D unclear. The CDR3 covers 16 residues. V gave up 1 base and J gave up 1 base, with 14 bases separating them. Germline CDR1 and CDR2: SGHKS and YYEKEE (reference sequence). The CDR3 coding sequence is TGTGCCAGCAGCTTGACAGTTAGAATAAGGAACACTGAAGCTTTCTTT. It codes for CASSLTVRIRNTEAFF.

The chain carries TRBV9 and TRBJ2-7, with D possibly matching TRBD2 (6 bases). Germline-derived CDR1 and CDR2 are SGDLS and YYNGEE. CDR3 length: 15 residues. V was pared by 3 bases and J by 6 bases, with 19 bases between. The DNA of the CDR3 is TGTGCCAGCAGCGGCGGGACCCTCGGGAGTGTCGAGCAGTACTTC. As protein: CASSGGTLGSVEQYF.